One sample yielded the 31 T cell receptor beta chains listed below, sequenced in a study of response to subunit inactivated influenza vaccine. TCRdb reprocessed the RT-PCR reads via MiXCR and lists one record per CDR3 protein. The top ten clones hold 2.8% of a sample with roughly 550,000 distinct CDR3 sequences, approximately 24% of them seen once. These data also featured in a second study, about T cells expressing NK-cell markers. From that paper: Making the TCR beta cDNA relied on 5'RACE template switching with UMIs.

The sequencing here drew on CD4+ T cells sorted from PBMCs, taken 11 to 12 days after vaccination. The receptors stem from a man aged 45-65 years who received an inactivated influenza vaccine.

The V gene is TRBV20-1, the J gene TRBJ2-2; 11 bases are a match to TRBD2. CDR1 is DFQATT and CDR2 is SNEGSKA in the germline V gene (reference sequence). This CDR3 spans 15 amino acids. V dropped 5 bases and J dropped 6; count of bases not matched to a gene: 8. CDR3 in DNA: TGCAGTGCTCCTATTAGCGGGGGGGCCTCCGGGGAGCTGTTTTTT. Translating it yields CSAPISGGASGELFF.

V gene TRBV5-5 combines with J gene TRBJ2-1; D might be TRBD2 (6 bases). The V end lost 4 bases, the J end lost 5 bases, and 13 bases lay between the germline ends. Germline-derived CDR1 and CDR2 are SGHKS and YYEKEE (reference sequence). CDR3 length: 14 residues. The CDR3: CASSIRDWNNEQFF. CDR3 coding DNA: TGTGCCAGCAGCATCCGGGACTGGAACAATGAGCAGTTCTTC.

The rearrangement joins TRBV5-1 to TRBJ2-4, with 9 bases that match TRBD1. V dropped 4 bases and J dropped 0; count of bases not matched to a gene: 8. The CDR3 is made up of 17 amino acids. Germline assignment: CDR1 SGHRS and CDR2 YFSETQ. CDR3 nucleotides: TGCGCCAGCAGCCCGAGGACAGGGGCGATAGCCAAAAACATTCAGTACTTC. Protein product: CASSPRTGAIAKNIQYF.

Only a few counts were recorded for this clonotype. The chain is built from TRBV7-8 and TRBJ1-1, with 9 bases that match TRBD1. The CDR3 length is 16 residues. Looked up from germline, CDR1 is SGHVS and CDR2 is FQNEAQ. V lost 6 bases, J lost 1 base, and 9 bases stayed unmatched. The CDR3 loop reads CASRTGTGTQNTEAFF. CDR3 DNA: TGTGCCAGCAGAACCGGGACAGGGACACAGAACACTGAAGCTTTCTTT.

The CDR3 coding sequence is TGCGCCAGCAGCTTGCTAGCGGGGGCTCGGAATGAGCAGTTCTTC. It encodes CASSLLAGARNEQFF. V and J are TRBV5-1 and TRBJ2-1; 10 nucleotides line up with TRBD2. The V gene end was trimmed by 1 base and the J gene end by 7 bases; junction bases not matched to a gene: 5. This CDR3 contains 15 residues. The germline V gene has CDR1 SGHRS and CDR2 YFSETQ. The complete variable domain, with remaining parts taken from reference TRBV5-1 and TRBJ2-1, reads KAGVTQTPRYLIKTRGQQVTLSCSPISGHRSVSWYQQTPGQGLQFLFEYFSETQRNKGNFPGRFSGRQFSNSRSEMNVSTLELGDSALYLCASSLLAGARNEQFFGPGTRLTVL.

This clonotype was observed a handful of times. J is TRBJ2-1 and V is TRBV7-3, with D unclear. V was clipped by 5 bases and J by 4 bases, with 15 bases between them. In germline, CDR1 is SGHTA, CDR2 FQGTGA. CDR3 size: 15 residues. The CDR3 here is CASSPRTDGYNEQFF. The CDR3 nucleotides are TGTGCCAGCAGCCCCCGAACAGACGGGTACAATGAGCAGTTCTTC.

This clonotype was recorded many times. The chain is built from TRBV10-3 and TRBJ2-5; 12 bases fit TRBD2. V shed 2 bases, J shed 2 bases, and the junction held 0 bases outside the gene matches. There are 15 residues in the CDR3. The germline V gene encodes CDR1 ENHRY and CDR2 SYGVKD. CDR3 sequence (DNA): TGTGCCATCAGTGAGACTAGCGGGGGGCAAGAGACCCAGTACTTC. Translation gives CAISETSGGQETQYF.

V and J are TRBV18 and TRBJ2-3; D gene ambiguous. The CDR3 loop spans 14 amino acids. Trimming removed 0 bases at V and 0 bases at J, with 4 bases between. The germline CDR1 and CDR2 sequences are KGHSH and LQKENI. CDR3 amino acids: CASSPPHSTDTQYF. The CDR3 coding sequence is TGTGCCAGCTCACCACCACACAGCACAGATACGCAGTATTTT.

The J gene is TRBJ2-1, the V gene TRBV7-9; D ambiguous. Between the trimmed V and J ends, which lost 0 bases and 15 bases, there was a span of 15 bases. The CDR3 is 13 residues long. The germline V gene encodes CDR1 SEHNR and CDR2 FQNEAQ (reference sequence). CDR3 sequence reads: CASSLAFAPLLFF. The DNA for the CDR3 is TGTGCCAGCAGCTTAGCGTTCGCTCCACTTCTGTTCTTC.

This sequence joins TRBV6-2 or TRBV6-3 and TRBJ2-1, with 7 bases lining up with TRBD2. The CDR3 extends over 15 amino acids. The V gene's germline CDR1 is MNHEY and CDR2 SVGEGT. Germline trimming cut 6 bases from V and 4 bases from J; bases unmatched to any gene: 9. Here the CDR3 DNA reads TGTGCCAGCAGCCTCGAAGGTAGCGGGTACAATGAGCAGTTCTTC. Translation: CASSLEGSGYNEQFF.

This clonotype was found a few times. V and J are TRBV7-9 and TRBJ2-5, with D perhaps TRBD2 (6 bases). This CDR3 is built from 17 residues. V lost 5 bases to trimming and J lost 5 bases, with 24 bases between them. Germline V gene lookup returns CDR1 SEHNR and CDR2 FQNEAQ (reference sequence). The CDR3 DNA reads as TGTGCCAGCAGCGAGTACCGGGGGTCAAGTGGGGGTGAGACCCAGTACTTC. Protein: CASSEYRGSSGGETQYF.

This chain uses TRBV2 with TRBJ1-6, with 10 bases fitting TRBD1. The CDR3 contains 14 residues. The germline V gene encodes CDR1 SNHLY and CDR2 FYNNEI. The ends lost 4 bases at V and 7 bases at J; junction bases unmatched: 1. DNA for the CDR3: TGTGCCAGCAGTGGGGACAGGGGAAATTCACCCCTCCACTTT. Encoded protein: CASSGDRGNSPLHF.

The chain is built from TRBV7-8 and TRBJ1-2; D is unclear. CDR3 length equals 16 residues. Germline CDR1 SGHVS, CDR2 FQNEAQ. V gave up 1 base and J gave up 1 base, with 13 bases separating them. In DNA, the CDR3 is TGTGCCAGCAGCTTAGTAGGGAACTCTTTTAACTATGGCTACACCTTC. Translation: CASSLVGNSFNYGYTF.

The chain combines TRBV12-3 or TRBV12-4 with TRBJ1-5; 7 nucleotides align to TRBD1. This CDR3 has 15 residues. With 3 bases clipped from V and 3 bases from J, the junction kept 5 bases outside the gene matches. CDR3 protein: CASSLEGANNQPQHF. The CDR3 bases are TGTGCCAGCAGTTTGGAGGGGGCAAACAATCAGCCCCAGCATTTT.

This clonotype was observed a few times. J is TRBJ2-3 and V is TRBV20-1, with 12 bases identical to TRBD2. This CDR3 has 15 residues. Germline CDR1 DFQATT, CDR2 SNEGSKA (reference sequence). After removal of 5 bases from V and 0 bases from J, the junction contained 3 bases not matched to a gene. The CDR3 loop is CSADGLAGSTDTQYF. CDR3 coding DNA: TGCAGTGCTGATGGACTAGCGGGAAGCACAGATACGCAGTATTTT.

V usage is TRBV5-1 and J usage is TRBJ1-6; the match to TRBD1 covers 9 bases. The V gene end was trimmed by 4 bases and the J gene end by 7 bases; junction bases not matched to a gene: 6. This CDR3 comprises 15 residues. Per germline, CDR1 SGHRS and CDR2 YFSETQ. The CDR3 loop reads CASSPWTGENSPLHF. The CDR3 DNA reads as TGCGCCAGCAGCCCATGGACAGGGGAGAATTCACCCCTCCACTTT.

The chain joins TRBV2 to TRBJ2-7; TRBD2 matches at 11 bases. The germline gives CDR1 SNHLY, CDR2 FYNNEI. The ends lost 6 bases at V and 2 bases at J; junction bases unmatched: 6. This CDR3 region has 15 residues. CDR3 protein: CASREGLAEAYEQYF. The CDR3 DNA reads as TGTGCCAGCAGGGAGGGACTAGCGGAGGCCTACGAGCAGTACTTC.

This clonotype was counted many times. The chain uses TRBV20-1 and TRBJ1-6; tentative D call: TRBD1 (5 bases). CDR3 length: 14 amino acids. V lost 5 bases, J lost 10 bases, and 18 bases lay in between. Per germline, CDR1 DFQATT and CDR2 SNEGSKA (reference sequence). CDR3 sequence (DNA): TGCAGTGCTCCTGGGGCTCATTCGGGATCACCCCTCCACTTT. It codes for CSAPGAHSGSPLHF.

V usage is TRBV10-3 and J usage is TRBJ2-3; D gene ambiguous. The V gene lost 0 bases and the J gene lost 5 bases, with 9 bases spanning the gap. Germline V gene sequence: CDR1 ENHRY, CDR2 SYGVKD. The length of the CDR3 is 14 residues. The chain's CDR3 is CAISESPAKDTQYF. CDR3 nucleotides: TGTGCCATCAGTGAGTCACCAGCAAAAGATACGCAGTATTTT.

The DNA of the CDR3 is TGTGCCAGCAGGATCACAGGGATCACTGAAGCTTTCTTT. Translating gives CASRITGITEAFF. The chain carries TRBV6-2 or TRBV6-3 and TRBJ1-1; D may be TRBD1 (6 bases). Deletions cut 6 bases from V and 4 bases from J, with 12 bases between. Germline V gives CDR1 MNHEY, CDR2 SVGEGT. The CDR3 is made up of 13 amino acids.

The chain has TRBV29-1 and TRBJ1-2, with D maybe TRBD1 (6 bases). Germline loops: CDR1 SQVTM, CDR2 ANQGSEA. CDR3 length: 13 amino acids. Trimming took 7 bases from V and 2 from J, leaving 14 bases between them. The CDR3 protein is CSGGDTVNYGYTF. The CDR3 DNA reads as TGCAGCGGGGGGGACACCGTCAACTATGGCTACACCTTC.

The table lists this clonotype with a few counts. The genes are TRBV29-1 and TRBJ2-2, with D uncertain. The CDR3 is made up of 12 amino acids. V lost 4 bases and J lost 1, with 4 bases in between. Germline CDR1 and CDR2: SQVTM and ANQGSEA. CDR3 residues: CSVGGNTGELFF. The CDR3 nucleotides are TGCAGCGTTGGTGGGAACACCGGGGAGCTGTTTTTT.

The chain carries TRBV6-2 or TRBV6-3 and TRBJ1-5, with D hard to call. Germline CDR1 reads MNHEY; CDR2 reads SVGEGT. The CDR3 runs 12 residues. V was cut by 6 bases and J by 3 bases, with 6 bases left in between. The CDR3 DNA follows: TGTGCCAGCAGGCTCCCCAATCAGCCCCAGCATTTT. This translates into CASRLPNQPQHF.

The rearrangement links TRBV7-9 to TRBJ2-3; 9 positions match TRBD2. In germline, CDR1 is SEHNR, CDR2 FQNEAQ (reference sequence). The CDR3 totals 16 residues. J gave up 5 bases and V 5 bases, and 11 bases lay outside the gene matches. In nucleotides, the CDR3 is TGTGCCAGCAGCCCGACTAGCGGCGGAAGGGGAGATACGCAGTATTTT. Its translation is CASSPTSGGRGDTQYF.

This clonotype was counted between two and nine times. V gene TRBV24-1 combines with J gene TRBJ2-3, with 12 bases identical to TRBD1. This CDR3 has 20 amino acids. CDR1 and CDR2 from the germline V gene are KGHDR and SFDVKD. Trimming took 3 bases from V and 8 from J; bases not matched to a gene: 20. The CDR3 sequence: CATSDQYALPGQGAPGTQYF. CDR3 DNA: TGTGCCACCAGTGATCAATACGCCCTTCCGGGACAGGGGGCGCCAGGTACGCAGTATTTT.

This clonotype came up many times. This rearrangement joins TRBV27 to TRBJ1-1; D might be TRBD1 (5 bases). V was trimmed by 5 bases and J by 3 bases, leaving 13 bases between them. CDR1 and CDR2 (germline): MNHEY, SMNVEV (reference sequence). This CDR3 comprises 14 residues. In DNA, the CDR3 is TGTGCCAGCAGTCCGACCGGGACGTACACTGAAGCTTTCTTT. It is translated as CASSPTGTYTEAFF.

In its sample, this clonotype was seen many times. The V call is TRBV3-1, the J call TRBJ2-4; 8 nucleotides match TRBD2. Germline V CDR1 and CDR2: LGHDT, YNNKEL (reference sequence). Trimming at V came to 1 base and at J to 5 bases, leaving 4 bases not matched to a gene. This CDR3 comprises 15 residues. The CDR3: CASSQAGGPENIQYF. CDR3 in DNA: TGTGCCAGCAGCCAAGCGGGGGGGCCGGAAAACATTCAGTACTTC.

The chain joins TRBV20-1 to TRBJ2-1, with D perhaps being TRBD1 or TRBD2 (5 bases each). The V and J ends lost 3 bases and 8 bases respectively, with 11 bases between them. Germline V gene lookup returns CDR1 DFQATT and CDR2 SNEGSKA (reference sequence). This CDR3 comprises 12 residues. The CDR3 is CSASGQGHEQFF. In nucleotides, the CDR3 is TGCAGTGCTAGCGGCCAGGGACATGAGCAGTTCTTC.

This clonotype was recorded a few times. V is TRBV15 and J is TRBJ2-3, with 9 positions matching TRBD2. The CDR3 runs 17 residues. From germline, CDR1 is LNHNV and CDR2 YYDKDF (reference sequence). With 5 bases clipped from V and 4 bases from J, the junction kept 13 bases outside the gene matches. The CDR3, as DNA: TGTGCCACCAGCGGTAGGACTAGCGCCAAGAGCCCAGATACGCAGTATTTT. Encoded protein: CATSGRTSAKSPDTQYF. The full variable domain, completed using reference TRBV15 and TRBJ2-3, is DAMVIQNPRYQVTQFGKPVTLSCSQTLNHNVMYWYQQKSSQAPKLLFHYYDKDFNNEADTPDNFQSRRPNTSFCFLDIRSPGLGDTAMYLCATSGRTSAKSPDTQYFGPGTRLTVL.

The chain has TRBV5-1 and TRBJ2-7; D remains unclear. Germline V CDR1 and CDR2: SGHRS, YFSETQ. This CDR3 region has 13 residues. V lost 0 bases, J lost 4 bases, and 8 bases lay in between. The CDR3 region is CASSLADDYEQYF. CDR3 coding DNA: TGCGCCAGCAGCTTGGCCGACGATTACGAGCAGTACTTC.

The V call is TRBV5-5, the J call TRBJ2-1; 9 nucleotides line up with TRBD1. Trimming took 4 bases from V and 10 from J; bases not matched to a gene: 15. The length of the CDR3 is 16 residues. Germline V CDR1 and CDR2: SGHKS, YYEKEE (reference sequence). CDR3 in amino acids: CASSTSFGTGFAEQFF. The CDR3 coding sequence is TGTGCCAGCAGCACGTCCTTTGGGACAGGGTTTGCGGAGCAGTTCTTC.